This T cell receptor beta chain comes out of a study of T cell responses to AZD1222 COVID-19 vaccine. CDR1 is MNHEY, CDR2 SVGAGI, per germline. The CDR3 consists of 16 residues. Trimming cost V 1 base and J 2 bases, with 14 bases left between them. Sequencing was performed with immunoSEQ multiplex PCR; in TCRdb, only in-frame clones are kept and a portion is missing. This table has more than 95,000 clones, about 90% appearing once. The sequence derives from an adult in good health. Here the sequenced sample was peripheral blood, taken on day 0 of AZD1222 vaccination. This sequence joins TRBV6-5 and TRBJ1-1; D ambiguous. This chain's CDR3 is CASSYFGFNLNTEAFF. The CDR3 DNA sequence: TGTGCCAGCAGTTACTTCGGGTTCAACTTAAACACTGAAGCTTTCTTT.